This T cell receptor beta chain was sequenced for a study of T cells in localized non-small cell lung cancer. Assay: immunoSEQ multiplex PCR; the TCRdb copy retains only in-frame clones and omits some. The sample contains about 47,000 clones, 70% to 90% of which appear only once. Source: PBMCs, taken before any cancer treatment. The sequence came from a man aged 35 to 69 with stage II lung adenocarcinoma.

The CDR3 is CASSLALSGAGNEQFF. The CDR3 nucleotides read TGCGCCAGCAGCTTGGCGCTTAGCGGGGCGGGCAATGAGCAGTTCTTC. The chain combines TRBV5-1 with TRBJ2-1; TRBD2 matches at 8 bases. J lost 6 bases, V lost 0 bases, and 8 bases had no gene match. Germline CDR1 reads SGHRS; CDR2 reads YFSETQ. The CDR3 has 16 residues.